This T cell receptor beta chain was sequenced for a study of T cells in Graves' hyperthyroidism and ophthalmopathy. V shed 2 bases, J shed 0 bases, and the junction held 4 bases outside the gene matches. CDR1 and CDR2 (germline): MNHEY, SVGAGI. The CDR3 extends over 16 amino acids. Diagnoses rested on clinical symptoms, serum thyroxine and TRAb, thyroid ultrasound and orbital computed tomography. The source material, RNA transcripts, was used to amplify TCR beta CDR3 regions. Researchers ran a first-round RT-PCR on the TCR CDR3 using the HTBI primer set. Via MiXCR, TCRdb re-called the multiplex PCR reads, giving one row per CDR3 protein. The sample has over 700,000 distinct CDR3 sequences; roughly a sixth are singletons.

V and J are TRBV6-5 and TRBJ1-1; 9 bases map to TRBD1. The receptor was derived from a woman between 50 and 59 years old with Graves' hyperthyroidism that later progressed to Graves' ophthalmopathy. Sequenced material: blood. CDR3 sequence reads: CASSYRGQGLNTEAFF. The CDR3 nucleotides read TGTGCCAGCAGTTACAGGGGACAGGGCCTGAACACTGAAGCTTTCTTT.